A single sample is the source of the 3 T cell receptor beta chains below, sequenced in a study of blood T cell repertoires in COVID-19. Clones were sequenced by immunoSEQ multiplex PCR, and TCRdb holds only the in-frame ones, with some missing. The sample has some 460,000 clones, 70% to 90% seen once. Sequencing input: PBMCs or T cells enriched from blood (not recorded which). Receptors were obtained from a woman in her late teens or twenties with acute COVID-19.

This sequence joins TRBV9 and TRBJ2-2; 7 nucleotides agree with TRBD1. Germline lookup yields CDR1 SGDLS and CDR2 YYNGEE. Unmatched junction bases numbered 4, after V lost 5 bases and J lost 0 bases. This CDR3 comprises 15 residues. CDR3 nucleotide sequence: TGTGCCAGCAGGTCGACAGGGTCGAACACCGGGGAGCTGTTTTTT. Translated, it gives CASRSTGSNTGELFF. Based on the CDR3 plus reference TRBV9 and TRBJ2-2, the full variable domain is DSGVTQTPKHLITATGQRVTLRCSPRSGDLSVYWYQQSLDQGLQFLIQYYNGEERAKGNILERFSAQQFPDLHSELNLSSLELGDSALYFCASRSTGSNTGELFFGEGSRLTVL.

This clone was observed once. The rearrangement uses TRBV30 and TRBJ1-1, with D maybe TRBD1 (6 bases). V was cut by 3 bases and J by 1 base, with 9 bases left in between. Germline-derived CDR1 and CDR2 are GTSNPN and SVGIG (reference sequence). This CDR3 region has 13 residues. The CDR3 here is CAWSATGNTEAFF. Here the CDR3 DNA reads TGTGCCTGGAGCGCGACAGGGAACACTGAAGCTTTCTTT.

This sequence joins TRBV4-3 and TRBJ1-3; TRBD1 matches at 8 bases. This CDR3 comprises 15 residues. Looked up from germline, CDR1 is LGHNA and CDR2 is YSLEER. V was clipped by 1 base and J by 3 bases; unmatched bases: 2. The CDR3 is CASSQGTGSGNTIYF. The CDR3 nucleotides are TGCGCCAGCAGCCAAGGGACAGGGAGTGGAAACACCATATATTTT.